The clone carrying this TCR beta chain has a single count. This sample is drawn from a study of technical replicates of blood from a handful of donors. Clones were read by immunoSEQ multiplex PCR, and TCRdb kept only the in-frame ones, dropping some. The table includes 74,000 or so clones, 75% to 95% detected once. Germline loops: CDR1 MDHEN, CDR2 SYDVKM. Trimming took 6 bases from V and 9 from J; bases not matched to a gene: 13. The CDR3 sequence is 15 residues long. The sample taken for sequencing was T cells isolated from PBMCs. V and J are TRBV28 and TRBJ2-1, with TRBD1 matching 8 bases. The clonotype comes from a human donor in good health. The CDR3 DNA follows: TGTGCCAGCAGGGTAACAGGGGGAACGACGGGTGAGCAGTTCTTC. Its translation is CASRVTGGTTGEQFF.